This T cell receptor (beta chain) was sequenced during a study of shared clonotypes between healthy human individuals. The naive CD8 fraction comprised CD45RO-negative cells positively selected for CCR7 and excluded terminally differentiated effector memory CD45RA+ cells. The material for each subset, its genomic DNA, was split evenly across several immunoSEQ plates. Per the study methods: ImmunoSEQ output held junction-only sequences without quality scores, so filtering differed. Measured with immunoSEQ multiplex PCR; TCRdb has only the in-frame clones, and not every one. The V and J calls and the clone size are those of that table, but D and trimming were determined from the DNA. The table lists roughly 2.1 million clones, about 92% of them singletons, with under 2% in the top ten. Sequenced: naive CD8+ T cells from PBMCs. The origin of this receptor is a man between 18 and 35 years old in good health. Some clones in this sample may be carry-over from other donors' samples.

Written as DNA, the CDR3 is TGTGCCAGCAGTTACTCGAGGCCAGAACAAGAGACCCAGTACTTC. This encodes CASSYSRPEQETQYF. The chain joins TRBV6-5 to TRBJ2-5; D unresolved. From germline, CDR1 is MNHEY and CDR2 SVGAGI. The CDR3 covers 15 residues. With 0 bases removed from V and 2 bases from J, the gap between germline ends came to 10 bases.